The present T cell receptor beta chain was sequenced within a study of kidney transplant recipient with SARS-CoV-2 infection. In this sample, this clonotype turned up once. A much larger clone lies a single base off, so this may be a read error. CDR3 length: 13 residues. The V gene's germline CDR1 is MNHNY and CDR2 SVGAGI (reference sequence). Each CDR3 protein gets one entry after TCRdb re-called the reads with MiXCR. The sample contains under 250,000 distinct CDR3 sequences, 25% to 30% of which appear only once. The chain is built from TRBV6-6 and TRBJ1-4; tentatively, D is TRBD1 (5 bases). Sequenced here: a blood sample, sampled at baseline and on day 111 from a kidney transplant recipient. This receptor was obtained from a male patient in his thirties who had COVID-19 and was a kidney transplant recipient. Some T cells here may be from the graft donor. The CDR3 spells CASSPLDSEKLSF. CDR3 in DNA: TGTGCCAGCAGTCCTCTCGACAGTGAAAAACTGTCTTTT.